This T cell receptor beta chain originates from a study of cytomegalovirus exposure and HLA in healthy donors. General study findings and limits: The number of N-insertions in an Asian-associated ancestry cluster was reportedly below the approximately 690-donor mean in a later analysis. Three of the chains that were CMV-associated were confirmed in vitro to be specific for CMV antigens. Sequencing likely produced, as an artifact, a cluster of highly shared sequence variants. Several V segments, TRBV6-2 and TRBV6-3 among them, could not be told apart and were dropped.

60 Vbeta and 13 Jbeta primers were used in PCR. Clones were sequenced by immunoSEQ multiplex PCR, and TCRdb holds only the in-frame ones, with some missing. This sample yields 150,000 to 200,000 clones, of which approximately 70% are seen a single time; 5.4% belongs to the top ten. Worth noting for this clone: Its antigen remains unknown.

CDR3 length: 16 residues. V dropped 5 bases and J dropped 1; count of bases not matched to a gene: 10. Germline assignment: CDR1 MNHEY and CDR2 SMNVEV (reference sequence). V usage is TRBV27 and J usage is TRBJ1-1, with 7 bases identical to TRBD1. The source of this sequence is a woman between 18 and 30 years old in good health and CMV-seropositive. The specimen sequenced was PBMCs. CDR3 nucleotides: TGTGCCAGCAGTGCCTACAGGGGCGTGAGGAACACTGAAGCTTTCTTT. Translated: CASSAYRGVRNTEAFF.